Following are 19 T cell receptor beta chains from one sample sequenced in a study of T cell changes during pregnancy in multiple sclerosis. Clones were read by immunoSEQ multiplex PCR, and TCRdb kept only the in-frame ones, dropping some. The data contain around 68,000 clones, 80% to 95% of them singletons. The material was CD4+ T cells from peripheral blood mononuclear cells, obtained before pregnancy. The receptor source for this set is a female donor with multiple sclerosis, enrolled in a pregnancy study.

The chain combines TRBV19 with TRBJ2-6; tentative D call: TRBD1 (6 bases). The V gene's germline CDR1 is LNHDA and CDR2 SQIVND (reference sequence). The CDR3 consists of 18 residues. V shed 6 bases and J shed 0 bases, with 18 bases lying between them. The CDR3 spells CASRDRGRGASGANVLTF. CDR3 bases: TGTGCCAGTAGGGATCGGGGCAGGGGAGCCTCTGGGGCCAACGTCCTGACTTTC.

The V call is TRBV28, the J call TRBJ2-7, with TRBD1 identical over 9 bases. The ends lost 7 bases at V and 0 bases at J; junction bases unmatched: 7. Per the germline V gene, CDR1 is MDHEN and CDR2 is SYDVKM. This CDR3 is 15 amino acids long. CDR3 region: CASIDRDRDSYEQYF. The CDR3 DNA reads as TGTGCCAGCATTGACCGGGACAGGGACTCCTACGAGCAGTACTTC.

CDR3 residues: CASSQITGVAKNIQYF. The CDR3 DNA is TGTGCCAGCAGCCAAATAACAGGGGTGGCCAAAAACATTCAGTACTTC. This rearrangement joins TRBV4-2 to TRBJ2-4; the match to TRBD1 covers 7 bases. V lost 2 bases, J lost 1 base, and 5 bases stayed unmatched. The V gene's germline CDR1 is LGHNA and CDR2 YNFKEQ. The CDR3 consists of 16 residues.

This clone was detected once. This chain uses TRBV9 with TRBJ2-7, with D possibly TRBD1 on 5 matching bases. Germline V gene sequence: CDR1 SGDLS, CDR2 YYNGEE. Deletions cut 4 bases from V and 2 bases from J, with 13 bases between. This CDR3 has 14 amino acids. CDR3 nucleotide sequence: TGTGCCAGCAGCCCGAGGACAACTGCCTACGAGCAGTACTTC. It encodes CASSPRTTAYEQYF.

The CDR3 DNA sequence: TGTGCCAGCTGTGCTAGCGGATACGAGCAGTACTTC. This gives the protein CASCASGYEQYF. The rearrangement links TRBV28 to TRBJ2-7; TRBD2 matches at 7 bases. Germline values: CDR1 MDHEN, CDR2 SYDVKM. The CDR3 runs 12 residues. After removal of 8 bases from V and 4 bases from J, the junction contained 5 bases not matched to a gene.

This chain connects TRBV4-1 to TRBJ2-7; weak D call: TRBD1 (5 bases). The CDR3 runs 15 residues. The germline V gene has CDR1 MGHRA and CDR2 YSYEKL. The V end lost 0 bases, the J end lost 6 bases, and 15 bases lay between the germline ends. The CDR3 DNA is TGCGCCAGCAGCCAAGATGACAGTGGAAGGTCCGAGCAGTACTTC. It encodes CASSQDDSGRSEQYF.

This clone came up once. The chain combines TRBV10-3 with TRBJ2-1, with D possibly being TRBD2 (6 bases). The CDR3 has 12 residues. V was clipped by 3 bases and J by 12 bases, with 12 bases between them. Germline loops: CDR1 ENHRY, CDR2 SYGVKD. This chain's CDR3 is CAISETGLRQFF. For the CDR3, the DNA is TGTGCCATCAGTGAAACAGGACTAAGGCAGTTCTTC.

This clone was seen once. The CDR3 is CASMTGLSGANVLTF. The CDR3 coding sequence is TGTGCCAGCATGACAGGCCTTTCTGGGGCCAACGTCCTGACTTTC. The gene calls are TRBV19 and TRBJ2-6, with a weak D call TRBD1 (6 bases). The CDR3 loop spans 15 amino acids. CDR1 is LNHDA and CDR2 is SQIVND in the germline V gene (reference sequence). V was trimmed by 9 bases and J by 1 base, leaving 13 bases between them.

The chain links TRBV5-8 to TRBJ2-1; D remains ambiguous. Germline assignment: CDR1 SGHTS and CDR2 YDEGEE. The CDR3 totals 15 residues. Trimming stripped 4 bases from V and 15 bases from J, with 26 bases between. The CDR3 DNA sequence: TGTGCCAGCAGCGACATTGGGTTTGCCCTTCCAATGCGGTTCTTC. It translates to CASSDIGFALPMRFF.

The V call is TRBV7-3, the J call TRBJ1-6; the D gene is possibly TRBD1 (6 bases). The CDR3 loop spans 14 amino acids. Germline V gene sequence: CDR1 SGHTA, CDR2 FQGTGA. Trimming stripped 6 bases from V and 6 bases from J, with 12 bases between. Here the CDR3 DNA reads TGTGCCAGCAGTTCGGGGGGGCCTAATTCACCCCTCCACTTT. This codes for CASSSGGPNSPLHF.

The genes are TRBV5-4 and TRBJ1-3; 8 nucleotides agree with TRBD1. V shed 3 bases and J 3 bases; nucleotides not matched to a gene: 5. The germline CDR1 and CDR2 sequences are SGHNT and YYREEE (reference sequence). The CDR3 extends over 15 amino acids. The CDR3 DNA reads TGTGCCAGCAGCTCGACAGGGGAACTTGGAAACACCATATATTTT. Its protein product is CASSSTGELGNTIYF.

CDR3 bases: TGCAGCGTTGGACTAACCTGGCCACCTACAGCCGGTTCATCCAAAAACATTCAGTACTTC. It encodes CSVGLTWPPTAGSSKNIQYF. V and J are TRBV29-1 and TRBJ2-4; D might be TRBD2 (5 bases). The CDR3 totals 20 residues. V was pared by 4 bases and J by 2 bases, with 30 bases between. Germline values: CDR1 SQVTM, CDR2 ANQGSEA.

The V call is TRBV6-5, the J call TRBJ2-5; D is ambiguous. V lost 5 bases and J lost 5, with 9 bases in between. Germline loops: CDR1 MNHEY, CDR2 SVGAGI. This CDR3 is built from 12 residues. The CDR3 DNA reads TGTGCCAGCAGTACTACCCTGGAGACCCAGTACTTC. This translates into CASSTTLETQYF.

The V gene is TRBV10-3, the J gene TRBJ2-3, with TRBD1 as a possible D gene (6 bases). The CDR3 has 16 residues. V was trimmed by 6 bases and J by 3 bases, leaving 19 bases between them. Germline V lookup: CDR1 ENHRY, CDR2 SYGVKD. CDR3 nucleotide sequence: TGTGCCATCAGGGGGGCTCTAGGCGGCCGGACAGATACGCAGTATTTT. The encoded protein is CAIRGALGGRTDTQYF.

This rearrangement joins TRBV9 to TRBJ1-3; maybe TRBD1 (5 bases). The CDR3 contains 16 residues. Germline lookup yields CDR1 SGDLS and CDR2 YYNGEE. Trimming took 0 bases from V and 2 from J, leaving 12 bases between them. The CDR3 loop is CASSVEPGQAGNTIYF. CDR3 bases: TGTGCCAGCAGCGTAGAACCAGGGCAAGCTGGAAACACCATATATTTT.

The J gene is TRBJ1-5, the V gene TRBV28; D remains ambiguous. The germline V and J ends were trimmed by 2 bases and 3 bases, with 11 bases remaining between them. Germline CDR1 is MDHEN and CDR2 is SYDVKM. This CDR3 comprises 15 residues. CDR3 region: CASSLGRYTNQPQHF. The CDR3 DNA reads as TGTGCCAGCAGTTTAGGCAGGTACACCAATCAGCCCCAGCATTTT. The variable domain in full, completed from reference TRBV28 and TRBJ1-5, reads DVKVTQSSRYLVKRTGEKVFLECVQDMDHENMFWYRQDPGLGLRLIYFSYDVKMKEKGDIPEGYSVSREKKERFSLILESASTNQTSMYLCASSLGRYTNQPQHFGDGTRLSIL.

The chain joins TRBV30 to TRBJ1-6; 8 positions match TRBD1. Germline V gene lookup returns CDR1 GTSNPN and CDR2 SVGIG (reference sequence). Trimming cost V 3 bases and J 10 bases; bases outside gene matches: 20. The CDR3 has 18 residues. CDR3 bases: TGTGCCTGGAGCGGGACCCCGACAGGGGCCGCCGTAAGGTCACCCCTCCACTTT. Translating it yields CAWSGTPTGAAVRSPLHF. The full variable domain, in which reference TRBV30 and TRBJ1-6 provide the parts outside the CDR3, is SQTIHQWPATLVQPVGSPLSLECTVEGTSNPNLYWYRQAAGRGLQLLFYSVGIGQISSEVPQNLSASRPQDRQFILSSKKLLLSDSGFYLCAWSGTPTGAAVRSPLHFGNGTRLTVT.

The rearrangement links TRBV10-3 to TRBJ2-1, with D possibly matching TRBD2 (5 bases). Germline V gene lookup returns CDR1 ENHRY and CDR2 SYGVKD. The CDR3 has 15 residues. V lost 4 bases, J lost 6 bases, and 16 bases lay in between. This CDR3 reads CAISGQLGGPNEQFF. Written as DNA, the CDR3 is TGTGCCATCAGTGGACAACTAGGCGGCCCCAATGAGCAGTTCTTC.

This chain connects TRBV4-3 to TRBJ1-2, with unresolved D. From germline, CDR1 is LGHNA and CDR2 YSLEER. The V gene lost 2 bases and the J gene lost 0 bases, with 7 bases spanning the gap. The CDR3 has 14 amino acids. The DNA of the CDR3 is TGCGCCAGCAGCCAATCCAGTGCTAACTATGGCTACACCTTC. Protein sequence: CASSQSSANYGYTF.